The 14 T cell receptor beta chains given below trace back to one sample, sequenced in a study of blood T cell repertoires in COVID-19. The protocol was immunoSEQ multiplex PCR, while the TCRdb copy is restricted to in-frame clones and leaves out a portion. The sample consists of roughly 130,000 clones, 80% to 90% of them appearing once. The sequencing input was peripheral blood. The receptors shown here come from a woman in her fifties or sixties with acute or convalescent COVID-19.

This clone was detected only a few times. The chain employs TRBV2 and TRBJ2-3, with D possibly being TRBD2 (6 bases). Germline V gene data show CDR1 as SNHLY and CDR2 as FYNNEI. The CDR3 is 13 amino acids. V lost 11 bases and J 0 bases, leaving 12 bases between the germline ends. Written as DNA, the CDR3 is TGTGCCGGGACTCCCCCTAGCACAGATACGCAGTATTTT. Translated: CAGTPPSTDTQYF.

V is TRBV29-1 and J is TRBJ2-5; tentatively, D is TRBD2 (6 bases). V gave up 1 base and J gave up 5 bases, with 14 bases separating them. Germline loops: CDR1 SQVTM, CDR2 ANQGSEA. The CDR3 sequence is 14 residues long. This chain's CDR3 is CSVEARGSGETQYF. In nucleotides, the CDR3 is TGCAGCGTTGAAGCCCGGGGGAGTGGGGAGACCCAGTACTTC.

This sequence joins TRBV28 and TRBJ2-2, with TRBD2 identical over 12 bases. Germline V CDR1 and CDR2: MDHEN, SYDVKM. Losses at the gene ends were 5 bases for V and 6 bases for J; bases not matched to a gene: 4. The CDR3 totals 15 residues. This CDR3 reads CASSQRLAGAGELFF. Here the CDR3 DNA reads TGTGCCAGCAGTCAGAGACTAGCGGGAGCCGGGGAGCTGTTTTTT.

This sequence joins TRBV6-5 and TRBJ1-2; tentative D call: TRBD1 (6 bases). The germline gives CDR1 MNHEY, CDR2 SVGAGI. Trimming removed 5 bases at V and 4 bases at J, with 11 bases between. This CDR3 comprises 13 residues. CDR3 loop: CASSQQGIYGYTF. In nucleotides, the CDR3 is TGTGCCAGCAGTCAACAGGGAATCTATGGCTACACCTTC.

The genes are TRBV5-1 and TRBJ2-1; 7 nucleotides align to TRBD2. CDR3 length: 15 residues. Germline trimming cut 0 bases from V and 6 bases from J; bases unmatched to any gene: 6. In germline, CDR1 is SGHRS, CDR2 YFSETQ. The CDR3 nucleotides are TGCGCCAGCAGCTTGGGCGGGGGTTACGTCAATGAGCAGTTCTTC. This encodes CASSLGGGYVNEQFF.

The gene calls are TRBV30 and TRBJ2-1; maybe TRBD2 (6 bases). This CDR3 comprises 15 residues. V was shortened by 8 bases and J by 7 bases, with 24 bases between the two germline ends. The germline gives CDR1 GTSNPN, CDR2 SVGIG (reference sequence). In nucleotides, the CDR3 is TGTGCCCATTCGTTGGGGGGAGCCTCGGGGAATGAGCAGTTCTTC. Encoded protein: CAHSLGGASGNEQFF.

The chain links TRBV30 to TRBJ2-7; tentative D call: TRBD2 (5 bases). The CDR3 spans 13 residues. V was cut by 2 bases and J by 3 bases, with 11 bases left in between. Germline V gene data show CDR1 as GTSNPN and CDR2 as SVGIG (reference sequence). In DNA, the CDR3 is TGTGCCTGGAGTAAGGGAGAGTACTACGAGCAGTACTTC. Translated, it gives CAWSKGEYYEQYF.

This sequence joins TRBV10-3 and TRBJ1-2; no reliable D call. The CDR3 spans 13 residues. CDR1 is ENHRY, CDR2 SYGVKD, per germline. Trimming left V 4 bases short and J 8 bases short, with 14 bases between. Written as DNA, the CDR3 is TGTGCCATCAGTGTAGAGGGAACTCGGGGCTACACCTTC. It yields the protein CAISVEGTRGYTF.

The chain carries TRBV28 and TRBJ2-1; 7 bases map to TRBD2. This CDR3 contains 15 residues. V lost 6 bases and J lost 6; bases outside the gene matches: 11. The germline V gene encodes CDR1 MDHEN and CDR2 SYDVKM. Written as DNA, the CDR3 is TGTGCCAGCAGGATTAGGAGGACTAGAGCCAATGAGCAGTTCTTC. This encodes CASRIRRTRANEQFF.

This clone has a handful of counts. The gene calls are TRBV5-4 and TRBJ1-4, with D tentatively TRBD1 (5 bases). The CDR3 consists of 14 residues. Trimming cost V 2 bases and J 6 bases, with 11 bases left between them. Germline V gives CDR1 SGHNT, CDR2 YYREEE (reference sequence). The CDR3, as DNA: TGTGCCAGCAGCTTCGGGGGTGCCGATGAAAAACTGTTTTTT. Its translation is CASSFGGADEKLFF.

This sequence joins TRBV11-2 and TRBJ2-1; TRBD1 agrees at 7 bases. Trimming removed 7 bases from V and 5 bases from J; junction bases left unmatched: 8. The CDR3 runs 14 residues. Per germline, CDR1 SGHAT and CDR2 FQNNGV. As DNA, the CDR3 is TGTGCCAGCAATATAGGGGGCACGAACAATGAGCAGTTCTTC. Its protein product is CASNIGGTNNEQFF. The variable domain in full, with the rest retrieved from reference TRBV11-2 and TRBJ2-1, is EAGVAQSPRYKIIEKRQSVAFWCNPISGHATLYWYQQILGQGPKLLIQFQNNGVVDDSQLPKDRFSAERLKGVDSTLKIQPAKLEDSAVYLCASNIGGTNNEQFFGPGTRLTVL.

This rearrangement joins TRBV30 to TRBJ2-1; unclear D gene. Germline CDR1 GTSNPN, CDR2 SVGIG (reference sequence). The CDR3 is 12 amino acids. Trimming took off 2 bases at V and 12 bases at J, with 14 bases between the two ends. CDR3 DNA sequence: TGTGCCTGGAGTTGGGCACAATTGGTGCAGTTCTTC. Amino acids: CAWSWAQLVQFF. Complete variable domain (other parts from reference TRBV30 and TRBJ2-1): SQTIHQWPATLVQPVGSPLSLECTVEGTSNPNLYWYRQAAGRGLQLLFYSVGIGQISSEVPQNLSASRPQDRQFILSSKKLLLSDSGFYLCAWSWAQLVQFFGPGTRLTVL.

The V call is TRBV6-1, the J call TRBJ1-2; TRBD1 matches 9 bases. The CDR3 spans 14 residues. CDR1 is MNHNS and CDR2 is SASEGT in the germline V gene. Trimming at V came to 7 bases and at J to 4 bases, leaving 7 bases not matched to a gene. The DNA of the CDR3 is TGTGCCAGCACCAACAGGGGGCCAAGCTATGGCTACACCTTC. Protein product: CASTNRGPSYGYTF.

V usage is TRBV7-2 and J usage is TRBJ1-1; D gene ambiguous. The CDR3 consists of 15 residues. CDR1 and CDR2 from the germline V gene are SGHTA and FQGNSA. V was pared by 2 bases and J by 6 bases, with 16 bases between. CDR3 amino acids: CASSLTLGRIAEAFF. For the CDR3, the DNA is TGTGCCAGCAGCTTAACTCTGGGGAGGATTGCTGAAGCTTTCTTT.